Detailed here is one TCR beta chain. This entry belongs to a study of blood T cell repertoires in COVID-19. Measured with immunoSEQ multiplex PCR; TCRdb has only the in-frame clones, and not every one. The data show approximately 300,000 clones, 86% seen once. The source is a woman aged 18-30 years who had recovered from COVID-19. The specimen sequenced was PBMCs or T cells enriched from blood (not recorded which).

CDR3 DNA: TGTGCCACCAGTTCGGTTCCCGGGGAGCTGTTTTTT. Amino acid sequence: CATSSVPGELFF. V gene TRBV24-1 combines with J gene TRBJ2-2; no firm D call. Germline lookup yields CDR1 KGHDR and CDR2 SFDVKD. Trimming took 6 bases from V and 6 from J, leaving 7 bases between them. The CDR3 spans 12 residues.